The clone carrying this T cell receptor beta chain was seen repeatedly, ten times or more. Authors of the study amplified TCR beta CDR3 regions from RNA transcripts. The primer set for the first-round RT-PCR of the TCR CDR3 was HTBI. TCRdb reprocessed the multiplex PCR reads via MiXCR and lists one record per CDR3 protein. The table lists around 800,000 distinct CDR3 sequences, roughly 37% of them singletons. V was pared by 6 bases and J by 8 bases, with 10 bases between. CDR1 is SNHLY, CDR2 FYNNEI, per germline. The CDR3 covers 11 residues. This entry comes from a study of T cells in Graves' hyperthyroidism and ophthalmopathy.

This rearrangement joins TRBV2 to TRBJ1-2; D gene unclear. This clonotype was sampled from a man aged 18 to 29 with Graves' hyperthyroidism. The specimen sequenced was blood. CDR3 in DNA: TGTGCCAGCAGCCGGGCCCCAGGCTACACCTTC. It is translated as CASSRAPGYTF.